A selection of T cell receptor beta chains follows, all from one sample in a study of T cell responses to AZD1222 COVID-19 vaccine. Clones were read by immunoSEQ multiplex PCR, and TCRdb kept only the in-frame ones, dropping some. The sample lists approximately 260,000 clones; more than 80% were seen once. Sequenced material: peripheral blood, taken on day 0 of AZD1222 vaccination. The receptors were gathered from an adult in good health. Both conserved end residues are part of each CDR3. Each record gives: clone size, J gene, V gene, CDR3 protein. For some rows the clone size is stated as once, few or many, or as a class when expanded; others skip it.

abundance: NA; j_gene: TRBJ2-2; v_gene: TRBV9; CDR3aa: CASREGHLGGELFF
abundance: NA; j_gene: TRBJ1-1; v_gene: TRBV9; CDR3aa: CASSRDGQTEAFF
abundance: NA; j_gene: TRBJ2-7; v_gene: TRBV6-1; CDR3aa: CASRYSGSSYEQYF
abundance: NA; j_gene: TRBJ1-1; v_gene: TRBV7-9; CDR3aa: CASSITGDEAFF
abundance: few; j_gene: TRBJ1-4; v_gene: TRBV21-1; CDR3aa: CASSPRPGTGREKLFF
abundance: NA; j_gene: TRBJ1-3; v_gene: TRBV4-1; CDR3aa: CASSQQGWVGNTIYF
abundance: NA; j_gene: TRBJ2-2; v_gene: TRBV5-1; CDR3aa: CASTRDFETGELFF
abundance: NA; j_gene: TRBJ2-1; v_gene: TRBV6-1; CDR3aa: CASSEKPPWGSYNEQFF
abundance: NA; j_gene: TRBJ2-7; v_gene: TRBV5-4; CDR3aa: CASSHGSGSYEQYF
abundance: NA; j_gene: TRBJ1-4; v_gene: TRBV5-1; CDR3aa: CASSPGTGVEKLFF
abundance: NA; j_gene: TRBJ2-3; v_gene: TRBV6-5; CDR3aa: CASSKLAGGDTQYF
abundance: NA; j_gene: TRBJ2-1; v_gene: TRBV28; CDR3aa: CASSSPGTSIRNEQFF
abundance: NA; j_gene: TRBJ2-5; v_gene: TRBV27; CDR3aa: CASSLCRQGLILKETQYF
abundance: NA; j_gene: TRBJ1-1; v_gene: TRBV2; CDR3aa: CASTRRTGGTEAFF
abundance: NA; j_gene: TRBJ1-5; v_gene: TRBV19; CDR3aa: CASSNTPVQPQHF
abundance: many; j_gene: TRBJ1-2; v_gene: TRBV7-2; CDR3aa: CASSLVWGRHYGYTF
abundance: NA; j_gene: TRBJ1-3; v_gene: TRBV10-3; CDR3aa: CAIQGAPGNTIYF
abundance: once; j_gene: TRBJ1-2; v_gene: TRBV3-1/TRBV3-2; CDR3aa: CASSQEQGHGYTF
abundance: NA; j_gene: TRBJ1-5; v_gene: TRBV7-2; CDR3aa: CASSLEPRRPQHF
abundance: NA; j_gene: TRBJ2-2; v_gene: TRBV6-6; CDR3aa: CASSLYRGANTGELFF
abundance: NA; j_gene: TRBJ1-5; v_gene: TRBV20-1; CDR3aa: CSAIEGNSNQPQHF
abundance: NA; j_gene: TRBJ2-7; v_gene: TRBV2; CDR3aa: CASSSRSGRGNEQYF
abundance: NA; j_gene: TRBJ2-2; v_gene: TRBV4-2; CDR3aa: CASSQVTATGELFF
abundance: NA; j_gene: TRBJ2-7; v_gene: TRBV28; CDR3aa: CASSERNYEQYF
abundance: NA; j_gene: TRBJ2-2; v_gene: TRBV6-6; CDR3aa: CASRGPWNTGELFF
abundance: NA; j_gene: TRBJ1-4; v_gene: TRBV19; CDR3aa: CASSSQDATNEKLFF
abundance: once; j_gene: TRBJ2-7; v_gene: TRBV2; CDR3aa: CASSVLFSYEQYF
abundance: NA; j_gene: TRBJ2-2; v_gene: TRBV7-9; CDR3aa: CASSPSYSPGELFF
abundance: NA; j_gene: TRBJ1-6; v_gene: TRBV7-9; CDR3aa: CASSSRGRYNSPLHF
abundance: NA; j_gene: TRBJ1-5; v_gene: TRBV6-5; CDR3aa: CASSLMGQGAQPQHF
abundance: NA; j_gene: TRBJ2-7; v_gene: TRBV28; CDR3aa: CASSSPGGTRGLRQYF
abundance: NA; j_gene: TRBJ1-5; v_gene: TRBV10-2; CDR3aa: CASSMTVTNQPQHF
abundance: NA; j_gene: TRBJ1-1; v_gene: TRBV7-2; CDR3aa: CASSLQTQNTEAFF
abundance: NA; j_gene: TRBJ1-5; v_gene: TRBV4-1; CDR3aa: CASSQLPYDQPQHF
abundance: NA; j_gene: TRBJ2-7; v_gene: TRBV3-1/TRBV3-2; CDR3aa: CASSPRAGGEQYF
abundance: once; j_gene: TRBJ1-6; v_gene: TRBV6-5; CDR3aa: CASSYSRGQYNSPLHF
abundance: NA; j_gene: TRBJ1-1; v_gene: TRBV28; CDR3aa: CASSAGGRDTEAFF
abundance: NA; j_gene: TRBJ2-7; v_gene: TRBV11-3; CDR3aa: CASSRLDRGPYEQYF
abundance: NA; j_gene: TRBJ1-5; v_gene: TRBV18; CDR3aa: CASSPGLTGSNQPQHF
abundance: NA; j_gene: TRBJ1-2; v_gene: TRBV27; CDR3aa: CASSFSGLNTYGYTF
abundance: NA; j_gene: TRBJ1-1; v_gene: TRBV5-6; CDR3aa: CASSVGDSHTEAFF
abundance: NA; j_gene: TRBJ1-1; v_gene: TRBV27; CDR3aa: CASNSRMNTEAFF
abundance: NA; j_gene: TRBJ2-3; v_gene: TRBV29-1; CDR3aa: CSVAPGPSTDTQYF
abundance: NA; j_gene: TRBJ2-3; v_gene: TRBV28; CDR3aa: CASRPGGADTQYF
abundance: NA; j_gene: TRBJ2-3; v_gene: TRBV19; CDR3aa: CASSSDRATDTQYF
abundance: NA; j_gene: TRBJ2-3; v_gene: TRBV7-4; CDR3aa: CASLDPGREEFPDTQYF
abundance: NA; j_gene: TRBJ2-3; v_gene: TRBV28; CDR3aa: CASTLAGGISTDTQYF
abundance: NA; j_gene: TRBJ1-2; v_gene: TRBV10-2; CDR3aa: CASSQERYGYTF
abundance: NA; j_gene: TRBJ2-1; v_gene: TRBV7-9; CDR3aa: CASGGTGIDEQFF
abundance: few; j_gene: TRBJ2-1; v_gene: TRBV4-3; CDR3aa: CASSQWGGSSEQFF